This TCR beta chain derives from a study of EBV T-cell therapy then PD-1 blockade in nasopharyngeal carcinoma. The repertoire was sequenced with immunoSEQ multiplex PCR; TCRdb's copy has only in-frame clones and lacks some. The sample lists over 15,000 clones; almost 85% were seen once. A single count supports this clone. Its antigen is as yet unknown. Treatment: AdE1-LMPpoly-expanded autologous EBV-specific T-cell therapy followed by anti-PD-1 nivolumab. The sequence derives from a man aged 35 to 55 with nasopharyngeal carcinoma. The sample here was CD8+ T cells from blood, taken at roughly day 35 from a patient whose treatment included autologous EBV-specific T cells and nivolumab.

The CDR3 loop is CSAKGANTGELFF. The DNA for the CDR3 is TGCAGCGCCAAGGGAGCGAACACCGGGGAGCTGTTTTTT. V and J are TRBV29-1 and TRBJ2-2, with TRBD2 as a possible D gene (5 bases). Germline V gives CDR1 SQVTM, CDR2 ANQGSEA. The ends were cut back, 7 bases at V and 0 bases at J, with 9 bases in the middle. The CDR3 loop spans 13 amino acids.